These 26 T cell receptor beta chains share one sample of origin, sequenced in a study of glioma-infiltrating T cells. Amplification of TCR alpha and beta CDR3 regions from RNA used iRepertoire nested multiplex PCR. TCRdb called the multiplex PCR reads again in MiXCR, with one record for every CDR3 protein. The sample consists of approximately 190,000 distinct CDR3 sequences, 32% of them appearing once. Sequenced sample: glioma tissue, nonneoplastic brain tissue, or PBMCs (not recorded which). The receptors here all came from a human donor with low-grade glioma or glioblastoma, undergoing nonglioma brain surgery, or in good health (not recorded which).

This clonotype was observed at least ten times. This chain connects TRBV20-1 to TRBJ2-3; tentatively, D is TRBD2 (7 bases). The V end was cut by 1 base, the J end by 4 bases, with 21 bases between. Germline CDR1 reads DFQATT; CDR2 reads SNEGSKA (reference sequence). This CDR3 spans 17 amino acids. The CDR3 region is CSARGRGLVLGPDTQYF. CDR3 sequence (DNA): TGCAGTGCTAGAGGGCGGGGGCTAGTTTTGGGCCCAGATACGCAGTATTTT.

The chain is built from TRBV5-1 and TRBJ2-3; 9 positions match TRBD2. V gave up 3 bases and J gave up 1 base; unmatched junction bases: 3. The CDR3 is 15 amino acids. CDR1 SGHRS and CDR2 YFSETQ come from the germline V gene. CDR3 region: CASSSSGTGTDTQYF. CDR3 in DNA: TGCGCCAGCAGCTCTAGCGGGACCGGCACAGATACGCAGTATTTT.

At least ten counts were recorded for this clonotype. This CDR3 reads CASSLFVNTEAFF. CDR3 in DNA: TGTGCCAGCAGCTTGTTTGTGAACACTGAAGCTTTCTTT. V usage is TRBV7-3 and J usage is TRBJ1-1; D gene ambiguous. The CDR3 totals 13 residues. V lost 3 bases and J 0 bases, leaving 5 bases between the germline ends. Per germline, CDR1 SGHTA and CDR2 FQGTGA.

This clonotype was picked up many times. The V and J genes are TRBV20-1 and TRBJ1-2; D is perhaps TRBD1 (5 bases). The germline V gene has CDR1 DFQATT and CDR2 SNEGSKA (reference sequence). The CDR3 is made up of 14 amino acids. Trimming removed 0 bases from V and 4 bases from J, with 12 bases in between. The CDR3 here is CSARDGGPLYGYTF. CDR3 bases: TGCAGTGCTAGAGACGGGGGACCGCTCTATGGCTACACCTTC.

This clonotype has ten or more counts. The chain combines TRBV6-1 with TRBJ1-5, with 8 bases matching TRBD1. The CDR3 loop spans 14 amino acids. The trim removed 1 base at V and 6 bases at J, leaving 2 bases unmatched. The germline V gene encodes CDR1 MNHNS and CDR2 SASEGT. In DNA form, the CDR3 reads TGTGCCAGCAGTGAAGGACAGGGGAGTCAGCCCCAGCATTTT. Protein sequence: CASSEGQGSQPQHF.

This clonotype was counted at least ten times. The chain uses TRBV18 and TRBJ2-5; D call uncertain. The V and J ends lost 6 bases and 0 bases respectively, with 23 bases between them. This CDR3 spans 18 amino acids. The germline V gene encodes CDR1 KGHSH and CDR2 LQKENI. The DNA of the CDR3 is TGTGCCAGCTCGCGATTCCCCCCCGCGGCAGTCAACCAAGAGACCCAGTACTTC. Translating gives CASSRFPPAAVNQETQYF.

There are many counts of this clonotype. V and J are TRBV28 and TRBJ2-7; D unclear. Germline loops: CDR1 MDHEN, CDR2 SYDVKM. Trimming removed 3 bases from V and 2 bases from J, with 8 bases in between. CDR3 length: 13 amino acids. The CDR3 is CASSLVGAYEQYF. The CDR3 nucleotides are TGTGCCAGCAGTTTGGTCGGAGCCTACGAGCAGTACTTC.

This clonotype has ten or more counts. The chain couples TRBV7-2 to TRBJ2-5; D ambiguous. The germline gives CDR1 SGHTA, CDR2 FQGNSA. This CDR3 is built from 16 residues. V was trimmed by 1 base and J by 1 base, leaving 13 bases between them. The CDR3 DNA sequence: TGTGCCAGCAGCTTAGTCGGGTCGTATTTCCAAGAGACCCAGTACTTC. Its translation is CASSLVGSYFQETQYF.

This clonotype showed up many times. V usage is TRBV6-5 and J usage is TRBJ2-2; unclear D gene. Germline values: CDR1 MNHEY, CDR2 SVGAGI. The CDR3 consists of 12 residues. V was shortened by 1 base and J by 6 bases, with 3 bases between the two germline ends. The DNA for the CDR3 is TGTGCCAGCAGTTACTTCTCCGGGGAGCTGTTTTTT. Translated: CASSYFSGELFF.

To note about this clonotype: A much larger clone lies one base from this, so it may be a read error. The conserved closing phenylalanine or tryptophan is absent in this CDR3, likely reflecting a read error. This chain connects TRBV6-1 to TRBJ2-4; tentative D call: TRBD1 (6 bases). The germline V gene encodes CDR1 MNHNS and CDR2 SASEGT. V was cut by 6 bases and J by 5 bases, with 14 bases left in between. The CDR3 is made up of 14 amino acids. The CDR3 is CASRNQGTENIQYL. CDR3 sequence (DNA): TGTGCCAGCAGGAATCAGGGGACGGAAAACATTCAGTACCTC.

This clonotype appeared many times. The chain is built from TRBV28 and TRBJ1-4, with 10 bases fitting TRBD1. V trimming: 6 bases; J trimming: 2 bases; junction bases outside the gene matches: 12. Germline loops: CDR1 MDHEN, CDR2 SYDVKM. The CDR3 length is 18 residues. Here the CDR3 reads CASSTPGQGWWTNEKLFF. The DNA of the CDR3 is TGTGCCAGCAGCACTCCGGGACAGGGGTGGTGGACTAATGAAAAACTGTTTTTT. Filled out from reference TRBV28 and TRBJ1-4, the complete variable domain reads DVKVTQSSRYLVKRTGEKVFLECVQDMDHENMFWYRQDPGLGLRLIYFSYDVKMKEKGDIPEGYSVSREKKERFSLILESASTNQTSMYLCASSTPGQGWWTNEKLFFGSGTQLSVL.

This clonotype was seen more than once but under ten times. The chain combines TRBV7-3 with TRBJ2-7; D remains unclear. The CDR3 runs 13 residues. The V gene lost 1 base and the J gene lost 7 bases, with 11 bases spanning the gap. Germline CDR1 and CDR2: SGHTA and FQGTGA. The CDR3 loop is CASSLRESGEQYF. The DNA for the CDR3 is TGTGCCAGCAGCTTAAGAGAATCGGGTGAGCAGTACTTC.

This clonotype was seen a handful of times. This chain links TRBV29-1 with TRBJ2-3, with TRBD2 matching 14 bases. The CDR3 sequence is 15 residues long. J was trimmed by 4 bases and V by 4 bases; bases with no gene match: 4. From germline, CDR1 is SQVTM and CDR2 ANQGSEA. CDR3 sequence (DNA): TGCAGCGTTGCGGGACTAGCGGGAGTCGCAGATACGCAGTATTTT. This encodes CSVAGLAGVADTQYF.

This clonotype was detected ten times or more. The chain is built from TRBV14 and TRBJ1-2; no firm D call. Germline V gene sequence: CDR1 SGHDN, CDR2 FVKESK. The CDR3 has 15 amino acids. V lost 4 bases and J lost 5, with 17 bases in between. CDR3 sequence reads: CASSPGPATMYGYTF. CDR3 DNA sequence: TGTGCCAGCAGCCCCGGCCCGGCGACGATGTATGGCTACACCTTC.

This clonotype was recorded many times. The chain is built from TRBV12-3 or TRBV12-4 and TRBJ1-5; possibly TRBD1 for D (5 bases). The V end was cut by 1 base, the J end by 7 bases, with 11 bases between. The CDR3 is 14 amino acids. CDR3 bases: TGTGCCAGCAGTTTAGAGGGGAAGAGGCAGCCCCAGCATTTT. This encodes CASSLEGKRQPQHF.

This clonotype showed up many times. The gene calls are TRBV24-1 and TRBJ2-3, with 7 bases that match TRBD1. This CDR3 contains 16 residues. The V segment lost 5 bases and the J segment 0 bases; nucleotides outside the gene matches: 7. Germline CDR1 and CDR2: KGHDR and SFDVKD. The chain's CDR3 is CATSAPGTESTDTQYF. As DNA, the CDR3 is TGTGCCACCAGTGCCCCCGGGACAGAGAGCACAGATACGCAGTATTTT.

Many counts were recorded for this clonotype. Relative to the germline gene, one junction end is altered; a read error may explain this. The rearrangement uses TRBV2 and TRBJ2-2, with D unclear. Germline CDR1 reads SNHLY; CDR2 reads FYNNEI. The CDR3 is 11 amino acids. Written as DNA, the CDR3 is TGCGCAACGGGGAACACCGGGGAGCTGTTTTTT. This gives the protein CATGNTGELFF.

This clonotype has a handful of counts. The V and J genes are TRBV5-1 and TRBJ2-2; D might be TRBD2 (7 bases). Germline V CDR1 and CDR2: SGHRS, YFSETQ. V was shortened by 0 bases and J by 0 bases, with 12 bases between the two germline ends. This CDR3 has 17 residues. The CDR3 DNA reads as TGCGCCAGCAGCTTGGTGGGAGGGACACCGAACACCGGGGAGCTGTTTTTT. Its translation: CASSLVGGTPNTGELFF.

This clonotype came up a few times. The chain joins TRBV7-8 to TRBJ1-2; D is undetermined. Germline V gives CDR1 SGHVS, CDR2 FQNEAQ. The CDR3 length is 14 residues. V gave up 1 base and J gave up 4 bases, with 10 bases separating them. For the CDR3, the DNA is TGTGCCAGCAGCTTAGTGAGCAGAGTCTATGGCTACACCTTC. It yields the protein CASSLVSRVYGYTF.

This clonotype was observed at least ten times. This chain uses TRBV4-1 with TRBJ2-5; D is ambiguous. The CDR3 is 14 residues long. The germline V gene encodes CDR1 MGHRA and CDR2 YSYEKL. Trimming took 0 bases from V and 3 from J, leaving 8 bases between them. CDR3 residues: CASSQDVGEETQYF. The CDR3 coding sequence is TGCGCCAGCAGCCAAGATGTGGGTGAAGAGACCCAGTACTTC.

This clonotype has at least ten counts. J is TRBJ2-5 and V is TRBV6-1; 11 nucleotides align to TRBD2. The CDR3 totals 18 residues. Germline trimming cut 4 bases from V and 4 bases from J; bases unmatched to any gene: 14. Looked up from germline, CDR1 is MNHNS and CDR2 is SASEGT. The CDR3 DNA reads TGTGCCAGCAGTGGGCCCGGGACTAGCGGAGACCCTGGAGAGACCCAGTACTTC. Its protein is CASSGPGTSGDPGETQYF.

This clonotype was observed many times. V is TRBV6-1 and J is TRBJ2-7; 8 bases line up with TRBD1. This CDR3 is 13 amino acids long. V dropped 5 bases and J dropped 5; count of bases not matched to a gene: 5. Germline V gene lookup returns CDR1 MNHNS and CDR2 SASEGT. The CDR3 here is CASSPLDRDEQYF. The CDR3 bases are TGTGCCAGCAGTCCTTTGGACAGGGACGAGCAGTACTTC.

Comment on this clonotype: A much larger clone sits a single nucleotide away, making a read error possible. V usage is TRBV29-1 and J usage is TRBJ2-7; D gene unclear. The CDR3 runs to 12 residues. Germline assignment: CDR1 SQVTM and CDR2 ANQGSEA. The CDR3 nucleotides read TGCAGCGTTGAAGTAGGATCCTACGAGAAGTACTTC. Translation: CSVEVGSYEKYF.

This clonotype was seen at least ten times. This chain links TRBV20-1 with TRBJ1-1, with D perhaps matching TRBD1 (6 bases). The CDR3 sequence is 16 residues long. Germline CDR1 and CDR2: DFQATT and SNEGSKA (reference sequence). The CDR3 loop reads CRVDRFGGAINTEAFF. The CDR3 region has the DNA TGCAGGGTAGACAGGTTCGGGGGGGCAATAAACACTGAAGCTTTCTTT.

This clonotype appeared many times. The V call is TRBV4-1, the J call TRBJ2-7, with 7 bases fitting TRBD1. CDR3 length equals 14 residues. The germline V gene encodes CDR1 MGHRA and CDR2 YSYEKL. With V trimmed by 1 base and J by 3 bases, 3 bases remained unmatched. The CDR3 reads CASSQGPGGYEQYF. DNA of the CDR3: TGCGCCAGCAGCCAAGGTCCAGGGGGCTACGAGCAGTACTTC.

This clonotype was detected many times. The rearrangement joins TRBV6-2 or TRBV6-3 to TRBJ1-2, with D hard to call. There are 13 residues in the CDR3. Germline V gives CDR1 MNHEY, CDR2 SVGEGT. The V end was cut by 8 bases, the J end by 7 bases, with 17 bases between. For the CDR3, the DNA is TGTGCCAGCGGATTCCGGAGTCTAAGTGGCTACACCTTC. This translates into CASGFRSLSGYTF.